This section outlines one T cell receptor (beta chain) sequence together with its context. Its cognate antigen is unknown. This entry comes from a study of response to subunit inactivated influenza vaccine. Overall study findings and caveats: Authors suggested seasonal influenza vaccinations each recruit few new T cells.

From the RT-PCR reads, TCRdb called clonotypes with MiXCR, one entry per CDR3 protein. The sample has 650,000 to 800,000 distinct CDR3 sequences; approximately 14% are singletons. The material sequenced was PBMCs from blood, taken approximately 15 days before vaccination. The receptor was derived from a middle-aged man who received an inactivated influenza vaccine.

The CDR3 region has the DNA TGTGCCAGTAGTACCGGACGGGAGAACACTGAAGCTTTCTTT. Amino acids: CASSTGRENTEAFF. The J gene is TRBJ1-1, the V gene TRBV19; D is undetermined. V was shortened by 4 bases and J by 1 base, with 10 bases between the two germline ends. The CDR3 length is 14 residues. Germline CDR1 is LNHDA and CDR2 is SQIVND (reference sequence).